Listed below are T cell receptor beta chains from one sample, sequenced in a study of T cells in Graves' hyperthyroidism and ophthalmopathy. One entry per CDR3 protein results from TCRdb running MiXCR on the multiplex PCR reads. The sample holds 640,000 or so distinct CDR3 sequences; approximately 15% are singletons and the top ten take more than 6%. Sequencing was carried out using blood. These TCRs come from a woman aged 18-29 years with Graves' ophthalmopathy. The CDR3 runs from the conserved cysteine through the conserved F or W. Fields, in order: D gene, clone size, J gene, V gene, CDR3 DNA, CDR3 protein. The D gene is left open where the match is weak. The listing skips clone size in some rows; elsewhere it reads once, few, many or a size class.

>TRBD1|many|TRBJ1-1|TRBV12-3/TRBV12-4
TGTGCCAGCAGTTCTGGGACAGGCCAAGGTTGGGCTTTCTTT
CASSSGTGQGWAFF
>TRBD1|.|TRBJ1-4|TRBV28
TGTGCCAGCAGTGGGACAGGGCGGAATGAAAAACTGTTTTTT
CASSGTGRNEKLFF
>TRBD1|many|TRBJ1-1|TRBV6-1
TGTGCCAGCAGATTCGGACAGGGGCCCACTGAAGCTTTCTTT
CASRFGQGPTEAFF
>.|many|TRBJ2-1|TRBV30
TGTGCCCTTAGCCCGGATGAGCAGTTCTTC
CALSPDEQFF
>TRBD2|many|TRBJ2-7|TRBV18
TGTGCCAGCTCACCACCGGTCAAGCGGGAGGTCGAGCAGTACTTC
CASSPPVKREVEQYF
>TRBD1|.|TRBJ1-5|TRBV4-1
TGCGCCAGCAGCCTTTTGGACAGGGGAGCTCAGCCCCAGCATTTT
CASSLLDRGAQPQHF
>TRBD2|many|TRBJ2-1|TRBV7-2
TGTGCCAGCAGTTACTCGGGGGGGCTTAACAATGAGCAGTTCTTC
CASSYSGGLNNEQFF
>.|many|TRBJ2-1|TRBV2
TGTGCCAGCAACGCCAGGGCACATGAGCAGTTCTTC
CASNARAHEQFF
>TRBD1|many|TRBJ2-1|TRBV12-3/TRBV12-4
TGTGCCAGCAGTCCCGGACAGGCCTCTTACAATGAGCAGTTCTTC
CASSPGQASYNEQFF
>.|many|TRBJ2-1|TRBV5-1
TGCGCCAGCAGCTTGGGACAGGATTACAATGAGCAGTTCTTC
CASSLGQDYNEQFF
>TRBD1|many|TRBJ1-5|TRBV3-1
TGTGCCAGCAGCCATAGACAGGGTGAGCAGCCCCAGCATTTT
CASSHRQGEQPQHF
>.|.|TRBJ2-1|TRBV19
TGTGCCACTAACTTCCCTGGGGCATGGGGTTACAATGAGCAGTTCTTC
CATNFPGAWGYNEQFF
>.|many|TRBJ1-5|TRBV2
TGTGCCACCACTAGACAGTCCAATCAGCCCCAGCATTTT
CATTRQSNQPQHF
>TRBD2|many|TRBJ2-7|TRBV5-1
TGCGCCAGCAGCTTTAGCGGGAGTGACAACGAGCAGTACTTC
CASSFSGSDNEQYF
>.|many|TRBJ1-1|TRBV28
TGTGCCAGCAGTTTGTACCACCCTTGGGTTAGCCTCATGAACACTGAAGCTTTCTTT
CASSLYHPWVSLMNTEAFF
>TRBD2|many|TRBJ2-7|TRBV13
TGTGCCAGCAGCTCCGGACTAGGGGACTACGAGCAGTACTTC
CASSSGLGDYEQYF
>.|many|TRBJ1-5|TRBV2
TGTGCCAGCAGTGAACAGTTTTTCAATCAGCCCCAGCATTTT
CASSEQFFNQPQHF
>.|many|TRBJ2-4|TRBV12-3/TRBV12-4
TGTGCCAGCAGTTTGACAGTGGACATTCAGTACTTC
CASSLTVDIQYF
>.|many|TRBJ2-6|TRBV6-2/TRBV6-3
TGTGCCAGCAGTTACGATCCGGGCTCTGGGGCCAACGTCCTGACTTTC
CASSYDPGSGANVLTF
>.|many|TRBJ2-1|TRBV11-2
TGTGCCAGCAGCCCCTGGGGGTACGGGAATGAGCAGTTCTTC
CASSPWGYGNEQFF
>.|many|TRBJ2-6|TRBV5-1
TGCGCCAGCAGCGGAACCGATCTAGCAGTTGGGGCCAACGTCCTGACTTTC
CASSGTDLAVGANVLTF
>.|few|TRBJ1-5|TRBV4-1
TGCGCCAGCAGTCAAACGGCACCAGGGGACAATCAGCCCCAGCATTTT
CASSQTAPGDNQPQHF